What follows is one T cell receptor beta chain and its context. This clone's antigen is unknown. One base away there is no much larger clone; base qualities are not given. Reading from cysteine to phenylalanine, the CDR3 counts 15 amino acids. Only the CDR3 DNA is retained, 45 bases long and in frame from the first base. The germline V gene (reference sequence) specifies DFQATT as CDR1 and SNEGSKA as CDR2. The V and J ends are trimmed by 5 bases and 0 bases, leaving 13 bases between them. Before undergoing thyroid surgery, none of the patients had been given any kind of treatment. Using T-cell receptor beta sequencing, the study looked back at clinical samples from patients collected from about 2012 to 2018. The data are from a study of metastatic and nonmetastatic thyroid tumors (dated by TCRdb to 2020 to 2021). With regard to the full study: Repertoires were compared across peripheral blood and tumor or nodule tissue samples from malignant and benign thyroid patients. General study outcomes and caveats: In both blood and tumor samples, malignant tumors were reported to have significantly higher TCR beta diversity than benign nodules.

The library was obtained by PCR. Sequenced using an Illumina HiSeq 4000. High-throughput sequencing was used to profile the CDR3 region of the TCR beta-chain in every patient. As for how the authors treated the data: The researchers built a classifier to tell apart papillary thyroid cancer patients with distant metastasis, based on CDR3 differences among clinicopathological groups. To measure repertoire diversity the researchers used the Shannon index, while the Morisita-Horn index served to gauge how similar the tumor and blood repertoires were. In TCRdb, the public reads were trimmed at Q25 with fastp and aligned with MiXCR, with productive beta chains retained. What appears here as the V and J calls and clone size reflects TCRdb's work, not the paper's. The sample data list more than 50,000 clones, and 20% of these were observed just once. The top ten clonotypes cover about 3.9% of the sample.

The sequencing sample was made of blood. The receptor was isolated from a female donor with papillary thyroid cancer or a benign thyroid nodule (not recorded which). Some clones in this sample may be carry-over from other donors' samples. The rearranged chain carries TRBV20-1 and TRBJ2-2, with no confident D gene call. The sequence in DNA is TGCAGTGCTCAAGTTTCGGATTCGAACACCGGGGAGCTGTTTTTT. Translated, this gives CSAQVSDSNTGELFF.